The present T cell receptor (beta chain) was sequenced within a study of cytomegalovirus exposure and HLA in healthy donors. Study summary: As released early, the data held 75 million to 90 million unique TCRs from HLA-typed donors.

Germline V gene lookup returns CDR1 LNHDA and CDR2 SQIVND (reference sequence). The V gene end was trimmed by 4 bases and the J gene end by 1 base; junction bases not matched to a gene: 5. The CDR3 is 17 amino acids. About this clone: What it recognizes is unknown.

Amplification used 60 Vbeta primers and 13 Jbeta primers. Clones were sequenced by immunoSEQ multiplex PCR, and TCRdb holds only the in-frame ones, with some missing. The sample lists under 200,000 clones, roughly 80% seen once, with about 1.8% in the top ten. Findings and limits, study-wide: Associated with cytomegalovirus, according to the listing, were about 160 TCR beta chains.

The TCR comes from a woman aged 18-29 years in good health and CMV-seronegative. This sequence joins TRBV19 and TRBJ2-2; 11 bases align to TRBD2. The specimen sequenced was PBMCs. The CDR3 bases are TGTGCCAGTAGTACCGGACTAGCGGGTCTGAACACCGGGGAGCTGTTTTTT. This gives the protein CASSTGLAGLNTGELFF.